The 27 T cell receptor beta chains below come from one sample, sequenced in a study of vaccination effects on CD4 cells after COVID-19. It was after around 10 days of culture that CD4+ T cells were isolated. No antigen has been assigned to these receptors. Sequencing used immunoSEQ multiplex PCR; TCRdb keeps in-frame clones, though not all of them. The sample shows tens of thousands of clones, roughly 74% of them seen only once. This material consisted of CD4+ T cells from PBMCs cultured without peptide, taken before COVID-19 vaccination. These TCRs come from a human donor who received a COVID-19 vaccine.

The chain uses TRBV5-4 and TRBJ1-1, with 7 bases aligning to TRBD1. The J segment lost 4 bases and the V segment lost 4 bases, leaving 4 bases of the junction unmatched. Germline-derived CDR1 and CDR2 are SGHNT and YYREEE (reference sequence). The CDR3 has 13 residues. In DNA form, the CDR3 reads TGTGCCAGCAGCGTCGGGACAGCCACTGAAGCTTTCTTT. Translation gives CASSVGTATEAFF.

This clone came up a few times. J is TRBJ1-3 and V is TRBV7-9; D gene unclear. The CDR3 runs to 16 residues. In germline, CDR1 is SEHNR, CDR2 FQNEAQ (reference sequence). The V and J ends lost 2 bases and 1 base respectively, with 12 bases between them. CDR3 nucleotide sequence: TGTGCCAGCAGCTTATACGGGCGTCGGTCTGGAAACACCATATATTTT. It specifies CASSLYGRRSGNTIYF.

This clone was recorded only once. The chain carries TRBV7-2 and TRBJ2-1; tentative D call: TRBD2 (6 bases). Germline V lookup: CDR1 SGHTA, CDR2 FQGNSA. The length of the CDR3 is 16 residues. Trimming left V 1 base short and J 4 bases short, with 14 bases between. The CDR3 DNA reads as TGTGCCAGCAGCTTAGAAGGTAGCGGCTCTTACAATGAGCAGTTCTTC. The encoded protein is CASSLEGSGSYNEQFF. Using reference TRBV7-2 and TRBJ2-1 for the parts outside the CDR3, the full variable domain is GAGVSQSPSNKVTEKGKDVELRCDPISGHTALYWYRQSLGQGLEFLIYFQGNSAPDKSGLPSDRFSAERTGGSVSTLTIQRTQQEDSAVYLCASSLEGSGSYNEQFFGPGTRLTVL.

The V gene is TRBV2, the J gene TRBJ2-3; 7 bases are shared with TRBD1. The CDR3 is 15 residues long. V lost 5 bases, J lost 3 bases, and 8 bases stayed unmatched. The germline V gene encodes CDR1 SNHLY and CDR2 FYNNEI. For the CDR3, the DNA is TGTGCCAGCAGTACCGACAGGGATGGGACAGATACGCAGTATTTT. Translated: CASSTDRDGTDTQYF.

The V gene is TRBV12-3 or TRBV12-4, the J gene TRBJ1-1, with D possibly matching TRBD1 (5 bases). The V end was cut by 4 bases, the J end by 4 bases, with 7 bases between. This CDR3 has 12 residues. CDR3 loop: CASSWGGTEAFF. The CDR3 DNA follows: TGTGCCAGCAGTTGGGGGGGCACTGAAGCTTTCTTT.

The chain links TRBV19 to TRBJ2-3; D unclear. Trimming left V 3 bases short and J 4 bases short, with 17 bases between. This CDR3 spans 16 amino acids. The germline CDR1 and CDR2 sequences are LNHDA and SQIVND (reference sequence). The CDR3 nucleotides read TGTGCCAGTAGTATTGGGCAGGCTAATGGCGCAGATACGCAGTATTTT. This codes for CASSIGQANGADTQYF.

This clone has more than one count but fewer than ten. This sequence joins TRBV4-2 and TRBJ1-5; tentative D call: TRBD1 (5 bases). Germline values: CDR1 LGHNA, CDR2 YNFKEQ. The CDR3 runs to 16 residues. Trimming left V 0 bases short and J 6 bases short, with 15 bases between. The CDR3 protein is CASSQDRQGGGQPQHF. The CDR3 DNA sequence: TGTGCCAGCAGCCAAGATCGGCAGGGAGGCGGTCAGCCCCAGCATTTT.

V gene TRBV7-2 combines with J gene TRBJ1-3, with D hard to call. Trimming took off 0 bases at V and 7 bases at J, with 13 bases between the two ends. Per germline, CDR1 SGHTA and CDR2 FQGNSA. The length of the CDR3 is 15 residues. CDR3 region: CASSLASPARNTIYF. CDR3 nucleotides: TGTGCCAGCAGCTTAGCATCCCCGGCCCGGAACACCATATATTTT. The variable domain in full, with the rest retrieved from reference TRBV7-2 and TRBJ1-3, is GAGVSQSPSNKVTEKGKDVELRCDPISGHTALYWYRQSLGQGLEFLIYFQGNSAPDKSGLPSDRFSAERTGGSVSTLTIQRTQQEDSAVYLCASSLASPARNTIYFGEGSWLTVV.

The chain employs TRBV19 and TRBJ2-7, with a weak D call TRBD1 (6 bases). Germline V lookup: CDR1 LNHDA, CDR2 SQIVND (reference sequence). CDR3 length: 15 amino acids. With 4 bases removed from V and 0 bases from J, the gap between germline ends came to 13 bases. The CDR3 reads CASSTRQAFSYEQYF. Written as DNA, the CDR3 is TGTGCCAGTAGTACCCGACAGGCGTTCTCCTACGAGCAGTACTTC. The variable domain in full, completed from reference TRBV19 and TRBJ2-7, reads DGGITQSPKYLFRKEGQNVTLSCEQNLNHDAMYWYRQDPGQGLRLIYYSQIVNDFQKGDIAEGYSVSREKKESFPLTVTSAQKNPTAFYLCASSTRQAFSYEQYFGPGTRLTVT.

The chain is built from TRBV18 and TRBJ2-7, with 10 bases matching TRBD2. The CDR3 extends over 16 amino acids. Trimming at V came to 6 bases and at J to 0 bases, leaving 8 bases not matched to a gene. The germline CDR1 and CDR2 sequences are KGHSH and LQKENI. The chain's CDR3 is CASSKIGTSVSYEQYF. The CDR3 DNA sequence: TGTGCCAGCTCCAAGATAGGGACTAGCGTCTCCTACGAGCAGTACTTC.

The V call is TRBV7-2, the J call TRBJ2-4; 9 positions agree with TRBD1. Trimming took 5 bases from V and 7 from J; bases not matched to a gene: 6. The CDR3 has 14 residues. Germline lookup yields CDR1 SGHTA and CDR2 FQGNSA. This chain's CDR3 is CASSVGQGRNIQYF. CDR3 DNA: TGTGCCAGCAGCGTAGGACAGGGGAGGAACATTCAGTACTTC.

The chain recombines TRBV4-2 with TRBJ1-1; the D gene is possibly TRBD1 (6 bases). CDR1 is LGHNA and CDR2 is YNFKEQ in the germline V gene. This CDR3 has 15 residues. Trimming left V 3 bases short and J 5 bases short, with 16 bases between. CDR3 DNA: TGTGCCAGCAGCCAGGCCCTCCAGGGGAGAACTGAAGCTTTCTTT. Protein: CASSQALQGRTEAFF.

This chain uses TRBV5-4 with TRBJ1-2, with D perhaps TRBD1 (6 bases). This CDR3 region has 13 residues. Trimming removed 0 bases from V and 7 bases from J, with 10 bases in between. Germline V gene sequence: CDR1 SGHNT, CDR2 YYREEE (reference sequence). The DNA for the CDR3 is TGTGCCAGCAGCTTGGCCGGGGGCCTTGGCTACACCTTC. Its protein product is CASSLAGGLGYTF.

This chain links TRBV27 with TRBJ2-5; D assignment may be TRBD1 or TRBD2 (6 bases each). Per the germline V gene, CDR1 is MNHEY and CDR2 is SMNVEV (reference sequence). V was cut by 5 bases and J by 0 bases, with 16 bases left in between. There are 16 residues in the CDR3. CDR3 protein: CASSPRGQGDQETQYF. As DNA, the CDR3 is TGTGCCAGCAGTCCCCGGGGGCAGGGAGACCAAGAGACCCAGTACTTC.

The CDR3 loop is CASSLGTSNQPQHF. The DNA for the CDR3 is TGTGCCAGCAGTTTGGGGACAAGCAATCAGCCCCAGCATTTT. The rearrangement joins TRBV28 to TRBJ1-5; the D gene is possibly TRBD1 (6 bases). Germline V lookup: CDR1 MDHEN, CDR2 SYDVKM. Between the trimmed V and J ends, which lost 3 bases and 1 base, there was a span of 7 bases. CDR3 length: 14 amino acids.

The chain combines TRBV3-1 (or the pseudogene TRBV3-2) with TRBJ2-3, with TRBD2 matching over 11 bases. The CDR3 runs 15 residues. Losses at the gene ends were 6 bases for V and 7 bases for J; bases not matched to a gene: 9. CDR1 LGHDT and CDR2 YNNKEL come from the germline V gene (reference sequence). The CDR3 here is CASRPTSGGRNTQYF. The CDR3, as DNA: TGTGCCAGCAGGCCCACTAGCGGGGGTAGAAATACGCAGTATTTT.

This clone was observed a handful of times. The chain uses TRBV3-1 (or the pseudogene TRBV3-2) and TRBJ1-5; D is unresolved. Germline-derived CDR1 and CDR2 are LGHDT and YNNKEL (reference sequence). The CDR3 consists of 15 residues. Trimming stripped 0 bases from V and 6 bases from J, with 12 bases between. The CDR3 protein is CASSQDAGFGQPQHF. CDR3 coding DNA: TGTGCCAGCAGCCAAGATGCCGGGTTTGGTCAGCCCCAGCATTTT.

The genes are TRBV2 and TRBJ1-5, with D maybe TRBD1 (5 bases). The V end lost 7 bases, the J end lost 3 bases, and 13 bases lay between the germline ends. The CDR3 totals 14 residues. Germline CDR1 reads SNHLY; CDR2 reads FYNNEI. CDR3 sequence reads: CASTGRVTNQPQHF. The CDR3, as DNA: TGTGCCAGCACTGGCAGGGTAACCAATCAGCCCCAGCATTTT.

This clone was counted between two and nine times. The V gene is TRBV5-1, the J gene TRBJ1-5, with a tentative D call TRBD1 (6 bases). CDR3 length equals 16 residues. Trimming took off 4 bases at V and 8 bases at J, with 22 bases between the two ends. Germline CDR1 reads SGHRS; CDR2 reads YFSETQ. The CDR3 reads CASSLGDTGSREPQHF. As DNA, the CDR3 is TGCGCCAGCAGCCTGGGGGACACGGGGTCCAGGGAGCCCCAGCATTTT. The full variable domain, in which reference TRBV5-1 and TRBJ1-5 provide the parts outside the CDR3, is KAGVTQTPRYLIKTRGQQVTLSCSPISGHRSVSWYQQTPGQGLQFLFEYFSETQRNKGNFPGRFSGRQFSNSRSEMNVSTLELGDSALYLCASSLGDTGSREPQHFGDGTRLSIL.

This chain links TRBV2 with TRBJ1-6; D is ambiguous. CDR3 size: 15 residues. Germline-derived CDR1 and CDR2 are SNHLY and FYNNEI. The V gene lost 6 bases and the J gene lost 7 bases, with 16 bases spanning the gap. The CDR3 protein is CASRAARQTNSPLHF. The CDR3 bases are TGTGCCAGCAGGGCGGCCCGGCAGACAAATTCACCCCTCCACTTT.

This clone appeared a few times. The chain carries TRBV7-9 and TRBJ2-1; tentatively, D is TRBD1 (5 bases). The CDR3 has 12 amino acids. Germline-derived CDR1 and CDR2 are SEHNR and FQNEAQ (reference sequence). The ends were cut back, 4 bases at V and 4 bases at J, with 5 bases in the middle. CDR3 DNA: TGTGCCAGCAGCTCAGGGTACAATGAGCAGTTCTTC. Its translation is CASSSGYNEQFF.

The chain combines TRBV12-3 or TRBV12-4 with TRBJ2-1, with a tentative D call TRBD2 (5 bases). The CDR3 is 12 amino acids. V gave up 2 bases and J gave up 10 bases, with 9 bases separating them. The CDR3 protein is CASSLSGGEQFF. The CDR3 DNA follows: TGTGCCAGCAGTTTAAGCGGCGGAGAGCAGTTCTTC.

The chain uses TRBV6-5 and TRBJ1-4, with TRBD1 identical over 9 bases. V was pared by 11 bases and J by 5 bases, with 9 bases of the junction left unmatched. The CDR3 spans 14 residues. Germline CDR1 MNHEY, CDR2 SVGAGI. CDR3 amino acids: CARSSGTGNEKLFF. The CDR3 DNA reads TGTGCCCGTAGTTCAGGGACAGGGAATGAAAAACTGTTTTTT.

The chain couples TRBV4-2 to TRBJ1-5; 7 bases fit TRBD1. The germline CDR1 and CDR2 sequences are LGHNA and YNFKEQ. CDR3 length: 13 amino acids. Losses at the gene ends were 3 bases for V and 6 bases for J; bases not matched to a gene: 2. CDR3 sequence (DNA): TGTGCCAGCAGCCAGACAGGGAGTCAGCCCCAGCATTTT. It is translated as CASSQTGSQPQHF.

J is TRBJ2-1 and V is TRBV29-1, with D possibly being TRBD1 (6 bases). This CDR3 contains 12 residues. Trimming shortened V by 3 bases and J by 6 bases, and 9 bases separated the two germline ends. Per the germline V gene, CDR1 is SQVTM and CDR2 is ANQGSEA. The CDR3, as DNA: TGCAGCGTTGACCCCAGGGGCAATGAGCAGTTCTTC. This translates into CSVDPRGNEQFF.

The chain carries TRBV23-1 and TRBJ1-1; D possibly corresponds to TRBD1 (5 bases). Being an ORF, TRBV23-1 has a function that is uncertain. The CDR3 sequence is 14 residues long. Trimming cost V 4 bases and J 6 bases, with 15 bases left between them. CDR3 loop: CASSPSGHGAEAFF. The DNA of the CDR3 is TGCGCCAGCAGTCCATCAGGACACGGGGCTGAAGCTTTCTTT.

This clone turned up a few times. The gene calls are TRBV5-1 and TRBJ2-5; D uncertain. There are 11 residues in the CDR3. With 7 bases removed from V and 2 bases from J, the gap between germline ends came to 6 bases. Germline assignment: CDR1 SGHRS and CDR2 YFSETQ. The CDR3 spells CASGVQETQYF. The DNA of the CDR3 is TGCGCCAGCGGGGTTCAAGAGACCCAGTACTTC.